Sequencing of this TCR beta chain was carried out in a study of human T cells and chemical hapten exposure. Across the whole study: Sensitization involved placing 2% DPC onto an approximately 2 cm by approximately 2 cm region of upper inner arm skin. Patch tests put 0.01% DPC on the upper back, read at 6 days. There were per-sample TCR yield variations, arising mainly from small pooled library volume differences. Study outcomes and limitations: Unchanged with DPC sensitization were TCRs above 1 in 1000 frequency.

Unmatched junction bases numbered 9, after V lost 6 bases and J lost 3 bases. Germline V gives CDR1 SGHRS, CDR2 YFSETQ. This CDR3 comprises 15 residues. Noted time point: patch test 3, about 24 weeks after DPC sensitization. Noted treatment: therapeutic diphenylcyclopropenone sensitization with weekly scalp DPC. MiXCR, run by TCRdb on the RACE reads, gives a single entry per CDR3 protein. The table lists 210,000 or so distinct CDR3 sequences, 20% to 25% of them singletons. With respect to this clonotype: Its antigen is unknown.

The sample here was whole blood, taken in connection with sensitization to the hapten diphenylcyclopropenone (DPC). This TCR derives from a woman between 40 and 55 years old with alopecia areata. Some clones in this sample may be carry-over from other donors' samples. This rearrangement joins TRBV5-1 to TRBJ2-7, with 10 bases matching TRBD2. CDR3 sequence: CASKDGASGSYEQYF. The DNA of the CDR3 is TGCGCCAGCAAAGATGGGGCTAGCGGGAGCTACGAGCAGTACTTC.